Shown below are 12 T cell receptor beta chains from a single sample sequenced in a study of T-cell reconstitution after alpha-beta-depleted transplantation in children (dated by TCRdb to 2015 to 2016). The library was generated by PCR. TCRdb records Illumina HiSeq 2500 as the sequencer. Molecular barcoding was employed in the preparation of TCR libraries, with unique molecular identifiers being used to normalize TCRbeta repertoire quantification. TCRdb trimmed the raw reads at Q25, called clones with MiXCR and kept productive beta chains. Duplicate CDR3 protein sequences are folded into a single record with the most common DNA and genes. In all, the sample holds nearly 550,000 distinct CDR3 sequences, and around 17% of those were seen once. The ten biggest clones cover approximately 3% of the sample. This sample comprised PBMCs from the stem cell graft donor, obtained from the stem cell graft. These receptors were obtained from a human donor who donated a stem cell graft to a child with acute lymphoblastic leukemia.

The chain couples TRBV2 to TRBJ2-1; a weak D match, TRBD2 (6 bases). CDR3 length equals 17 residues. The V gene lost 7 bases and the J gene lost 3 bases, with 22 bases spanning the gap. Germline-derived CDR1 and CDR2 are SNHLY and FYNNEI. The CDR3 coding sequence is TGTGCCAGCATTCACGGGTGGGCGGGATCGGACTACAATGAGCAGTTCTTC. Its translation: CASIHGWAGSDYNEQFF.

This clonotype was picked up a small number of times. V and J are TRBV7-9 and TRBJ2-7, with D uncertain. V gave up 5 bases and J gave up 0 bases, with 14 bases separating them. This CDR3 comprises 15 residues. Looked up from germline, CDR1 is SEHNR and CDR2 is FQNEAQ (reference sequence). DNA for the CDR3: TGTGCCAGCAGCCCTTGGATCGGGCGCTCCTACGAGCAGTACTTC. Encoded protein: CASSPWIGRSYEQYF.

This clonotype was picked up a small number of times. The CDR3 loop is CASSSGLAGRSAGELFF. CDR3 DNA: TGTGCCAGCAGTTCGGGACTAGCGGGAAGATCGGCCGGGGAGCTGTTTTTT. The rearrangement links TRBV9 to TRBJ2-2, with TRBD2 matching over 13 bases. V was clipped by 5 bases and J by 6 bases; unmatched bases: 10. Per germline, CDR1 SGDLS and CDR2 YYNGEE. This CDR3 has 17 amino acids.

The rearrangement links TRBV5-5 to TRBJ2-7; 8 bases line up with TRBD2. The CDR3 runs to 15 residues. The V gene end was trimmed by 3 bases and the J gene end by 0 bases; junction bases not matched to a gene: 5. Germline V lookup: CDR1 SGHKS, CDR2 YYEKEE (reference sequence). DNA for the CDR3: TGTGCCAGCAGCTCGACTAGCGCTATCTCCTACGAGCAGTACTTC. Encoded protein: CASSSTSAISYEQYF.

V is TRBV12-3 or TRBV12-4 and J is TRBJ1-4, with 7 bases lining up with TRBD1. Losses at the gene ends were 6 bases for V and 17 bases for J; bases not matched to a gene: 12. This CDR3 is built from 12 residues. The CDR3 nucleotides read TGTGCCAGCAGCCCAGACAGGGTTTCGTGTTTTTTT. It is translated as CASSPDRVSCFF.

V usage is TRBV29-1 and J usage is TRBJ1-1, with D perhaps matching TRBD1 (5 bases). This CDR3 comprises 12 residues. The germline gives CDR1 SQVTM, CDR2 ANQGSEA. Trimming took off 7 bases at V and 8 bases at J, with 17 bases between the two ends. For the CDR3, the DNA is TGCAGCGGCTCGGGGCCGAAACCGGAAGCTTTCTTT. Protein product: CSGSGPKPEAFF.

The count of this clonotype is one. A much larger clone sits a single nucleotide away, making a read error possible. V gene TRBV4-1 combines with J gene TRBJ2-1, with 12 bases aligning to TRBD2. In germline, CDR1 is MGHRA, CDR2 YSYEKL. Losses at the gene ends were 4 bases for V and 15 bases for J; bases not matched to a gene: 10. CDR3 size: 14 residues. The CDR3 DNA reads as TGCGCCAGCAGCCTCAGACTAGCGGGAGACGGGCGGTTCTTC. This translates into CASSLRLAGDGRFF.

This clonotype was seen only once. The V gene is TRBV27, the J gene TRBJ2-1, with 8 bases that match TRBD2. Losses at the gene ends were 4 bases for V and 6 bases for J; bases not matched to a gene: 8. CDR3 size: 15 residues. Germline CDR1 and CDR2: MNHEY and SMNVEV (reference sequence). CDR3 protein: CASSYSRGRPNEQFF. In DNA form, the CDR3 reads TGTGCCAGCAGTTACTCTCGCGGGAGGCCCAATGAGCAGTTCTTC.

This clonotype has just a few counts. The chain joins TRBV9 to TRBJ2-1; TRBD2 is a possible D gene (6 bases). Trimming left V 2 bases short and J 1 base short, with 10 bases between. Looked up from germline, CDR1 is SGDLS and CDR2 is YYNGEE. The CDR3 length is 15 residues. The CDR3 nucleotides read TGTGCCAGCAGCGTTAGCGGATTTTCCTACAATGAGCAGTTCTTC. It yields the protein CASSVSGFSYNEQFF.

This clonotype was detected only a few times. The J gene is TRBJ2-7, the V gene TRBV5-6; D unclear. This CDR3 contains 14 residues. CDR1 and CDR2 from the germline V gene are SGHDT and YYEEEE. Between the trimmed V and J ends, which lost 2 bases and 4 bases, there was a span of 13 bases. The CDR3 nucleotides read TGTGCCAGCAGCTTTACTGATTTCTCGTACGAGCAGTACTTC. The encoded protein is CASSFTDFSYEQYF.

The chain links TRBV21-1 to TRBJ1-4; whether TRBD1, the table's D call, matches the DNA was not checked. TRBV21-1 is a listed pseudogene. The CDR3 is 14 amino acids. CDR3 nucleotides: TGTGCCAGCAGAATTCTGGGGGAAGATGAAAAACTGTTTTTT. Encoded protein: CASRILGEDEKLFF.

This chain uses TRBV10-3 with TRBJ1-2; TRBD1 might be the D (5 bases). Germline CDR1 ENHRY, CDR2 SYGVKD. The CDR3 covers 14 residues. The V gene lost 3 bases and the J gene lost 2 bases, with 10 bases spanning the gap. CDR3 DNA: TGTGCCATCAGTGAACAGGAACAAAACTATGGCTACACCTTC. Translated, it gives CAISEQEQNYGYTF.